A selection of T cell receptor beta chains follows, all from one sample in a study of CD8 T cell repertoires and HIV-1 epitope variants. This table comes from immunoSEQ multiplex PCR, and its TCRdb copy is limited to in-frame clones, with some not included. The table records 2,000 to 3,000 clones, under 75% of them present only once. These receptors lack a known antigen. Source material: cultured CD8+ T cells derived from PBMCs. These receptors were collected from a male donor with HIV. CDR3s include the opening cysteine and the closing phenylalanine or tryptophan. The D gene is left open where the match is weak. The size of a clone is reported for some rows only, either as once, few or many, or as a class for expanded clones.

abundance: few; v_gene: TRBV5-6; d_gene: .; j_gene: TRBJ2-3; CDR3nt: TGTGCCAGCAGCCGCGCAGTGAGCACAGATACGCAGTATTTT; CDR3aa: CASSRAVSTDTQYF
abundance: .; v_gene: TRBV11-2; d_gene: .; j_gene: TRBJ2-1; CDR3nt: TGTGCCAGCGCTTCCCGTGGGTGGGAGAACGTGGATGAGCAGTTCTTC; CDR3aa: CASASRGWENVDEQFF
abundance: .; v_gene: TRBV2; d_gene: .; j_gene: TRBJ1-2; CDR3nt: TGTGCCAGCAGTGAAGATTCGTCAACTTACACCTTC; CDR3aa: CASSEDSSTYTF
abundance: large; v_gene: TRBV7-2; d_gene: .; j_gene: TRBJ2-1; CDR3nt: TGTGCCAGCAGCTTAGACGGTGCCAGTGAGCAGTTCTTC; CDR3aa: CASSLDGASEQFF
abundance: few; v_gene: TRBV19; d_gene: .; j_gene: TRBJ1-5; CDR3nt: TGTGCCAGTAGTATAGTTCCGGAGGGGCCCCAGCATTTT; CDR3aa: CASSIVPEGPQHF
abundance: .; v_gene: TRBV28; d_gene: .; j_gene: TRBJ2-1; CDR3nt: TGTGCCAGCAGTTTCGAGGGGGGGCTTTACAATGAGCAGTTCTTC; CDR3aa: CASSFEGGLYNEQFF
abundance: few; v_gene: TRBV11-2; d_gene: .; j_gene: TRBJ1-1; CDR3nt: TGTGCCAGCAGCTTAGGCACTGAAGCTTTCTTT; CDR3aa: CASSLGTEAFF
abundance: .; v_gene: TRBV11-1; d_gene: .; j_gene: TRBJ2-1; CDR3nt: TGTGCCAGCAGCTTGGTTAGCACCGCCTACAATGAGCAGTTCTTC; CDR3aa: CASSLVSTAYNEQFF
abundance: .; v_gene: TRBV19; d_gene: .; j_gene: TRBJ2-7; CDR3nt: TGTGCCAGTAGTATGGTCGGTACCTACGAGCAGTACTTC; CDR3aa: CASSMVGTYEQYF
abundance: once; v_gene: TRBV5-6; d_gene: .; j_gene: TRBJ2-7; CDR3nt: TGTGCCAGCAGGGGGCTCAACGAGCAGTACTTC; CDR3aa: CASRGLNEQYF
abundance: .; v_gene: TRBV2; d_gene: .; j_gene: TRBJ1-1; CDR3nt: TGTGCCAGCAGAGCGGCGAACACTGAAGCTTTCTTT; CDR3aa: CASRAANTEAFF
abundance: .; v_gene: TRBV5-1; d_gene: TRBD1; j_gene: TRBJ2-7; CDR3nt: TGCGCCAGCAGCTCAGGGACAGGGAGCGAGCAGTACTTC; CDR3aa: CASSSGTGSEQYF
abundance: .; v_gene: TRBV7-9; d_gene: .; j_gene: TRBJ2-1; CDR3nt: TGTGCCAGCAGCGAAACAGAAAGGCGGCATTATTTCTTC; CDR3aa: CASSETERRHYFF
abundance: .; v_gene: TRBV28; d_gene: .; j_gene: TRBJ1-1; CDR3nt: TGTGCCAGCAGTTTGGGTAGGGGGAACACTGAAGCTTTCTTT; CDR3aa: CASSLGRGNTEAFF
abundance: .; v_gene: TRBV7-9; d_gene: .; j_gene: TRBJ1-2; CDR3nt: TGTGCCAGCAGCCACGCCGGAGTGGTTGGGCAAGATGGCTACACCTTC; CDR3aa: CASSHAGVVGQDGYTF
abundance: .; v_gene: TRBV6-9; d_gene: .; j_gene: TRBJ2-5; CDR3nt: TGTGCCAGCAGTTCCCGGACAGCACAAGAGACCCAGTACTTC; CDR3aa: CASSSRTAQETQYF
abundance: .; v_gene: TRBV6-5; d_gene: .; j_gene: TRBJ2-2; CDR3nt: TGTGCCAGCAGTTCTAGCGTAGGCGGGGAGCTGTTTTTT; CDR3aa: CASSSSVGGELFF
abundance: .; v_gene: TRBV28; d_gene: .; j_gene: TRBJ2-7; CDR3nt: TGTGCCAGCAGTACTCACCCGGGACAGGGGGGACTAGCGGCCTTCTCCTACGAGCAGTACTTC; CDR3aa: CASSTHPGQGGLAAFSYEQYF
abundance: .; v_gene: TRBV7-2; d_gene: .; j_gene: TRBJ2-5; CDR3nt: TGTGCCAGCAGCCTACAAGAGACCCAGTACTTC; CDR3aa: CASSLQETQYF
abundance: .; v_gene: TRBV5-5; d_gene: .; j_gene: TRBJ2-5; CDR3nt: TGTGCCAGCGGGAATCAAGGGGTTTACCAAGAGACCCAGTACTTC; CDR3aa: CASGNQGVYQETQYF
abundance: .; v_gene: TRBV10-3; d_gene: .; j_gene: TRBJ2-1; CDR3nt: TGTGCCATCAGTGACCCAACAGGGGAGCAGTTCTTC; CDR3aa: CAISDPTGEQFF
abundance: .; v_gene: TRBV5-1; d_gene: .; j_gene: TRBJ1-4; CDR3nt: TGCGCCAGCAGCTCTAACAGGGAGACTAATGAAAAACTGTTTTTT; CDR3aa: CASSSNRETNEKLFF
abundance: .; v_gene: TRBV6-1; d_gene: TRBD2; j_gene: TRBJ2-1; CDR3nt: TGTGCCAGCAGTGTTGGGACTAGCGGGACCTACAATGAGCAGTTCTTC; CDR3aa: CASSVGTSGTYNEQFF
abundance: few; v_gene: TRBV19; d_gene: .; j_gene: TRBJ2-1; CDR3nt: TGTGCCAGTAGTTCCGCGAGCTCCTACAATGAGCAGTTCTTC; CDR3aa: CASSSASSYNEQFF
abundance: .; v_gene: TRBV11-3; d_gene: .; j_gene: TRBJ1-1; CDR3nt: TGTGCCAGCAGCTTCGCCGGGAACACTGAAGCTTTCTTT; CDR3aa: CASSFAGNTEAFF
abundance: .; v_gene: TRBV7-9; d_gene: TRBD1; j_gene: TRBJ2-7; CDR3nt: TGTGCCAGCAGCCAGGGGACAGGGAGAGGTCGCGAGCAGTACTTC; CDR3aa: CASSQGTGRGREQYF
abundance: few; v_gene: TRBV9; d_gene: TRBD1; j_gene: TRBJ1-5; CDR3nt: TGTGCCAGCAGCGTAGGACAGGGTGATCAGCCCCAGCATTTT; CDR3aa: CASSVGQGDQPQHF
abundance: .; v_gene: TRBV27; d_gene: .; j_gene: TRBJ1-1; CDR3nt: TGTGCCAGCAGTTCCCTATTTACAGTAAACACTGAAGCTTTCTTT; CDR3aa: CASSSLFTVNTEAFF
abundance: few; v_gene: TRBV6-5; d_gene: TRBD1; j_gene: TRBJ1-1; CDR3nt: TGTGCCAGCAGTTACTCGGACAGGCTTAGGACTGAAGCTTTCTTT; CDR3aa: CASSYSDRLRTEAFF
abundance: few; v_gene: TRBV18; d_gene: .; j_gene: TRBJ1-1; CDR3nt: TGTGCCAGCTCACCTGGCGCGAACACTGAAGCTTTCTTT; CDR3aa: CASSPGANTEAFF
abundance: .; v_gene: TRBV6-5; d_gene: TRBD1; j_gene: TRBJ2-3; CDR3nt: TGTGCCAGCAAACAACTACAGGGGGCTGGAGATACGCAGTATTTT; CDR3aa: CASKQLQGAGDTQYF
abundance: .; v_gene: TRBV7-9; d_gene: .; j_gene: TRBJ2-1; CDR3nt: TGTGCCAGCAGCTTATCTCTTCAGGGGGGGAATGAGCAGTTCTTC; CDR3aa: CASSLSLQGGNEQFF
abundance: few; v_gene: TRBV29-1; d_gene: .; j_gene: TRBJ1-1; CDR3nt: TGCAGCGTTGAGGGCAGCACTGAAGCTTTCTTT; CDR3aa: CSVEGSTEAFF
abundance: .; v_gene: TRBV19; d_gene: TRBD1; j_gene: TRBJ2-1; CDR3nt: TGTGCCAGTAGTTTGACAGGGAGCTCCTACAATGAGCAGTTCTTC; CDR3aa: CASSLTGSSYNEQFF
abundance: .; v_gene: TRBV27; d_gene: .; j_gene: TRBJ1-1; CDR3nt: TGTGCCAGCAGTTTAGGCGGGCCGGGGGAAGCTTTCTTT; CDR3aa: CASSLGGPGEAFF
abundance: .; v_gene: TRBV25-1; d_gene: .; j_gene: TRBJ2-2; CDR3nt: TGTGCCAGCAGTGATACATTGTGGGGGGGCGACGGGGAGCTGTTTTTT; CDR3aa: CASSDTLWGGDGELFF
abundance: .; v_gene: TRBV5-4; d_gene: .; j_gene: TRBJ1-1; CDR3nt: TGTGCCAGCAGCTTCGCCGGGGGGAACACTGAAGCTTTCTTT; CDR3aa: CASSFAGGNTEAFF
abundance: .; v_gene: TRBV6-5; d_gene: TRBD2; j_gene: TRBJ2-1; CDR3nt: TGTGCCAGCAGTTACTCTCCTAGCGGGAGCCACAATGAGCAGTTCTTC; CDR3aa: CASSYSPSGSHNEQFF
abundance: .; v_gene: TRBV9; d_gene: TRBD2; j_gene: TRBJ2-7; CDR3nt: TGTGCCAGCAGCGCAGGGACTAGCGGCTCCTACGAGCAGTACTTC; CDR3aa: CASSAGTSGSYEQYF
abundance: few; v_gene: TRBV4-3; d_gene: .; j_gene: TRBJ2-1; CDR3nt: TGCGCCAGCAGCCAAGCCCCCCTACCACTAGATCTAGATGAGCAGTTCTTC; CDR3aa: CASSQAPLPLDLDEQFF